Given below is one T cell receptor beta chain in context. Only cases whose brain tissue showed the highest T cell transcript signatures were sequenced. The data were taken from a study of brain T cells in children with intractable seizures. The CDR3 is 14 residues long. Germline V CDR1 and CDR2: KGHDR, SFDVKD. Trimming took off 9 bases at V and 2 bases at J, with 14 bases between the two ends. TCRdb's copy holds only in-frame clones and misses some; the assay was immunoSEQ multiplex PCR. The table records a few thousand clones, around 92% of them present only once. The chain couples TRBV24-1 to TRBJ2-3; the D gene is possibly TRBD2 (6 bases). This receptor was obtained from a boy younger than two with focal cortical dysplasia and intractable seizures. The starting material was resected brain tissue, obtained at surgery. CDR3 nucleotides: TGTGCCACCGCCGCTGGGGGGTCCACAGATACGCAGTATTTT. This translates into CATAAGGSTDTQYF.